The rows below give T cell receptor beta chains drawn from one sample of a study of CD8+CD57+ T cells in acquired aplastic anemia. One entry per CDR3 protein, called by TCRdb with MiXCR from the reads. The table has about 190,000 distinct CDR3 sequences, roughly half seen once. Sequencing used sorted CD4+, CD8+, or CD8+CD57+ T cells (not recorded which) from PBMCs. Every receptor here comes from a human donor in good health, serving as a control. The CDR3 runs from the conserved cysteine through the conserved F or W. D genes are given only for firm matches. The size entry is marked missing in some rows and otherwise reads once, few, many or a size class.

cdr3_aa cdr3_nt j_call clone_size v_call d_call
CASSEGLGNTEAFF TGTGCCAGTAGTGAGGGCCTTGGGAACACTGAAGCTTTCTTT TRBJ1-1 NA TRBV19 NA
CAWTLDRFYNEQFF TGTGCCTGGACGTTGGACCGTTTTTACAATGAGCAGTTCTTC TRBJ2-1 NA TRBV30 NA
CAISADRGGTGELFF TGTGCCATCAGCGCAGACAGGGGAGGCACCGGGGAGCTGTTTTTT TRBJ2-2 NA TRBV10-3 TRBD1
CSARDRLNTEAFF TGCAGTGCAAGGGACAGGTTGAACACTGAAGCTTTCTTT TRBJ1-1 many TRBV20-1 TRBD1
CASSEYLGGPTLREQYF TGTGCCAGCAGTGAATACCTCGGCGGCCCTACCCTTCGGGAGCAGTACTTC TRBJ2-7 many TRBV25-1 NA
CASSLGGQGIYEQYF TGTGCCAGCAGCTTAGGGGGACAGGGGATTTACGAGCAGTACTTC TRBJ2-7 once TRBV7-6 TRBD1
CASTEGQVTNTEAFF TGTGCCAGCACCGAGGGACAGGTCACGAACACTGAAGCTTTCTTT TRBJ1-1 NA TRBV25-1 TRBD1
CASSQDIFPGRNEKLFF TGTGCCAGCAGCCAAGACATCTTCCCGGGGAGGAATGAAAAACTGTTTTTT TRBJ1-4 few TRBV28 NA
CSVNRGSGGANVLTF TGCAGCGTCAACAGGGGCTCGGGGGGGGCCAACGTCCTGACTTTC TRBJ2-6 NA TRBV29-1 TRBD1
CASSDHRLGAGELFF TGTGCCAGCAGTGACCATAGACTAGGAGCCGGGGAGCTGTTTTTT TRBJ2-2 few TRBV6-6 NA
CGSSVDRQNQETQYF TGTGGCAGCAGCGTAGATCGACAGAACCAAGAGACCCAGTACTTC TRBJ2-5 many TRBV9 NA
CASGGRAYEQYF TGTGCCAGCGGCGGGAGGGCCTACGAGCAGTACTTC TRBJ2-7 NA TRBV13 TRBD2
CASKSSGGAPRWLF TGTGCCAGCAAATCTAGCGGGGGGGCCCCAAGGTGGCTCTTC TRBJ2-1 few TRBV6-9 TRBD2
CASSLVGGQSAYEQYF TGTGCCAGCAGCTTAGTAGGGGGACAGTCAGCCTACGAGCAGTACTTC TRBJ2-7 many TRBV7-2 TRBD1
CATTGRGSGYEQYF TGTGCCACTACTGGTCGGGGGTCCGGCTACGAGCAGTACTTC TRBJ2-7 once TRBV6-1 NA
CAISESGQADTF TGTGCCATCAGTGAGTCTGGACAGGCCGACACCTTC TRBJ1-2 NA TRBV10-3 TRBD1
CASSSGTGVAGYTF TGTGCCAGCAGCTCTGGGACAGGGGTGGCCGGCTACACCTTC TRBJ1-2 few TRBV6-4 TRBD1
CASSKLAGALTDTQYF TGTGCCAGTAGTAAATTAGCGGGGGCCCTCACAGATACGCAGTATTTT TRBJ2-3 NA TRBV19 TRBD2
CTTSRGQGFYGYTF TGTACCACCAGCAGAGGACAGGGCTTCTATGGCTACACCTTC TRBJ1-2 NA TRBV15 TRBD1
CASSIGGSYNSPLHF TGTGCCAGTAGTATTGGCGGATCCTATAATTCACCCCTCCACTTT TRBJ1-6 NA TRBV19 NA
CASSPYWDQPQHF TGTGCCAGCAGTCCCTATTGGGATCAGCCCCAGCATTTT TRBJ1-5 many TRBV12-3/TRBV12-4 NA
CSADRGQGNTIYF TGCAGTGCGGACAGGGGGCAGGGAAACACCATATATTTT TRBJ1-3 many TRBV20-1 TRBD1
CASSFLGGRTDTQYF TGTGCCAGCAGTTTCCTCGGGGGGCGCACAGATACGCAGTATTTT TRBJ2-3 NA TRBV6-5 NA
CSVVRGRHGYTF TGCAGCGTTGTGAGGGGGCGTCATGGCTACACCTTC TRBJ1-2 NA TRBV29-1 TRBD1
CAWTPRGMYYGYTF TGTGCCTGGACTCCCCGGGGCATGTACTATGGCTACACCTTC TRBJ1-2 NA TRBV30 NA
CAISPRGYEQYF TGTGCCATCAGCCCCAGGGGTTACGAGCAGTACTTC TRBJ2-7 NA TRBV10-3 NA
CASSDSTGSTDTQYF TGTGCCAGCAGTGACTCGACAGGTAGCACAGATACGCAGTATTTT TRBJ2-3 NA TRBV6-1 NA
CASSQVLGTSNYGYTF TGCGCCAGCAGCCAAGTTTTGGGGACGTCTAACTATGGCTACACCTTC TRBJ1-2 NA TRBV4-3 NA
CSAISDSEGYTF TGCAGTGCTATCTCTGACAGTGAAGGCTACACCTTC TRBJ1-2 many TRBV20-1 NA
CASSLLPLSRDSPNYGYTF TGTGCCAGCAGCTTACTCCCTCTATCTCGGGACAGTCCAAACTATGGCTACACCTTC TRBJ1-2 NA TRBV7-8 TRBD1
CASSVGVAGGNEQFF TGTGCCAGCAGCGTAGGGGTAGCGGGGGGCAATGAGCAGTTCTTC TRBJ2-1 NA TRBV7-7 TRBD2
CSARVTGESSGLGYTF TGCAGTGCTAGGGTGACAGGGGAGTCCTCAGGGCTTGGCTACACCTTC TRBJ1-2 once TRBV20-1 TRBD1
CASSQGVRTDTEAFF TGTGCCAGCAGCCAAGGGGTTAGAACTGACACTGAAGCTTTCTTT TRBJ1-1 few TRBV3-1 NA
CASSDADSSGNTIYF TGTGCCAGCAGCGACGCCGACAGTTCTGGAAACACCATATATTTT TRBJ1-3 NA TRBV9 NA
CASSLARRSPGELFF TGTGCCAGCAGCTTAGCGCGGCGGTCACCCGGGGAGCTGTTTTTT TRBJ2-2 NA TRBV7-2 NA
CASRGTGPGYTF TGTGCCAGTAGGGGGACAGGGCCTGGCTACACCTTC TRBJ1-2 NA TRBV2 TRBD1
CAISDVSADTQYF TGTGCCATCAGTGATGTTTCGGCAGATACGCAGTATTTT TRBJ2-3 NA TRBV10-3 NA
CASSLAPGGAPGYGYTF TGTGCCAGCAGCTTAGCCCCAGGGGGCGCTCCGGGCTATGGCTACACCTTC TRBJ1-2 NA TRBV7-2 TRBD1
CASSPNSGLGAYEQYF TGTGCCAGCAGCCCGAACAGCGGACTGGGGGCCTACGAGCAGTACTTC TRBJ2-7 many TRBV14 NA
CATSDFGTGTDTQYF TGTGCCACCAGTGATTTCGGCACAGGCACAGATACGCAGTATTTT TRBJ2-3 NA TRBV24-1 NA
CATSRDSGRAEKLFF TGTGCCACCAGCAGAGATTCAGGACGGGCTGAAAAACTGTTTTTT TRBJ1-4 NA TRBV15 NA
CASSLGQGGAYEQYF TGTGCCAGCAGCTTAGGACAGGGGGGAGCCTACGAGCAGTACTTC TRBJ2-7 many TRBV11-2 TRBD1